This TCR beta chain was captured in a study of blood T cells in healthy people across ages. Primers used in a second PCR of roughly 6 to 12 cycles were a sample-barcoded 5' primer and a J-beta primer mix. TCRdb re-derived calls from the 5' RACE reads in MiXCR, one entry per CDR3 protein. The sample yields roughly 1,500,000 distinct CDR3 sequences, around two fifths seen once. The germline CDR1 and CDR2 sequences are ENHRY and SYGVKD. Trimming took off 6 bases at V and 3 bases at J, with 9 bases between the two ends. This CDR3 spans 13 amino acids. The donors, all healthy, were Caucasians living in Russia, aged roughly 6 to 100.

The clonotype was recovered from a woman aged 18-29 years in good health. Material for sequencing was blood. The V gene is TRBV10-3, the J gene TRBJ2-1, with D perhaps TRBD1 or TRBD2 (5 bases each). The CDR3 spells CAIREGSYNEQFF. The CDR3 nucleotides are TGTGCCATCAGAGAGGGGAGCTACAATGAGCAGTTCTTC.